One sample yielded the 21 T cell receptor beta chains listed below, sequenced in a study of T cell responses to AZD1222 COVID-19 vaccine. This table comes from immunoSEQ multiplex PCR, and its TCRdb copy is limited to in-frame clones, with some not included. The sample records some 110,000 clones, over 75% being singletons. This material consisted of peripheral blood, taken on day 0 of MenACWY control vaccination. The receptors come from an adult in good health.

The chain employs TRBV5-8 and TRBJ1-4, with 8 bases lining up with TRBD1. V lost 1 base, J lost 4 bases, and 6 bases stayed unmatched. This CDR3 is 16 amino acids long. From germline, CDR1 is SGHTS and CDR2 YDEGEE. CDR3 sequence: CASSLYPGQVNEKLFF. The DNA of the CDR3 is TGTGCCAGCAGCTTGTATCCGGGACAGGTTAATGAAAAACTGTTTTTT. Full variable domain (missing parts from reference TRBV5-8 and TRBJ1-4): EAGVTQSPTHLIKTRGQQATLRCSPISGHTSVYWYQQALGLGLQFLLWYDEGEERNRGNFPPRFSGRQFPNYSSELNVNALELEDSALYLCASSLYPGQVNEKLFFGSGTQLSVL.

The CDR3 sequence is CASSPQGPGEQYF. CDR3 DNA: TGTGCCAGCAGTCCTCAGGGGCCCGGCGAGCAGTACTTC. V and J are TRBV28 and TRBJ2-7, with D maybe TRBD1 (6 bases). V gave up 5 bases and J gave up 6 bases, with 14 bases separating them. The CDR3 contains 13 residues. Germline CDR1 is MDHEN and CDR2 is SYDVKM.

This chain connects TRBV6-5 to TRBJ2-1; TRBD1 might be the D (6 bases). The CDR3 has 14 residues. Germline values: CDR1 MNHEY, CDR2 SVGAGI. Trimming stripped 6 bases from V and 12 bases from J, with 21 bases between. The CDR3 DNA reads TGTGCCAGCAGCCGCCTCACAGGGTCCCGAGGGCAGTTCTTC. Its translation: CASSRLTGSRGQFF.

The rearrangement uses TRBV18 and TRBJ1-3, with 7 positions matching TRBD1. Per the germline V gene, CDR1 is KGHSH and CDR2 is LQKENI. Losses at the gene ends were 4 bases for V and 1 base for J; bases not matched to a gene: 4. This CDR3 contains 15 residues. The DNA of the CDR3 is TGTGCCAGCTCACGGTCACAGGGGTCTGGAAACACCATATATTTT. Amino acid sequence: CASSRSQGSGNTIYF.

V usage is TRBV5-1 and J usage is TRBJ2-3; TRBD2 matches 11 bases. Germline V lookup: CDR1 SGHRS, CDR2 YFSETQ. Trimming cost V 6 bases and J 1 base; bases outside gene matches: 7. This CDR3 has 16 amino acids. CDR3 loop: CASTGSGGAGTDTQYF. CDR3 DNA sequence: TGCGCCAGCACTGGTAGCGGGGGGGCTGGCACAGATACGCAGTATTTT.

J is TRBJ2-5 and V is TRBV10-3; TRBD1 aligns across 8 bases. The CDR3 spans 15 residues. Trimming cost V 7 bases and J 2 bases; bases outside gene matches: 9. Germline CDR1 and CDR2: ENHRY and SYGVKD. As DNA, the CDR3 is TGTGCCATCATGGCGGGGACAGGCGTTCAAGAGACCCAGTACTTC. Translation: CAIMAGTGVQETQYF.

J is TRBJ1-3 and V is TRBV5-6; 9 bases align to TRBD1. The CDR3 sequence is 16 residues long. The J segment lost 9 bases and the V segment lost 5 bases, leaving 15 bases of the junction unmatched. Looked up from germline, CDR1 is SGHDT and CDR2 is YYEEEE. The CDR3, as DNA: TGTGCCAGCAGTTACGGACAGGGGAAGATCGGTGGCACCATATATTTT. Translation: CASSYGQGKIGGTIYF.

In its sample, this clone was seen once. The rearrangement joins TRBV7-9 to TRBJ2-1; 9 nucleotides line up with TRBD2. Germline CDR1 is SEHNR and CDR2 is FQNEAQ (reference sequence). This CDR3 has 15 residues. Trimming at V came to 5 bases and at J to 7 bases, leaving 9 bases not matched to a gene. In DNA, the CDR3 is TGTGCCAGCAGCGTCGGGACTAGCCCTATTAATGAGCAGTTCTTC. Translated, it gives CASSVGTSPINEQFF.

The chain couples TRBV6-2 or TRBV6-3 to TRBJ1-2; possible D gene TRBD1, 5 bases. The V end was cut by 1 base, the J end by 5 bases, with 17 bases between. The germline gives CDR1 MNHEY, CDR2 SVGEGT. This CDR3 is built from 16 residues. The CDR3 protein is CASSYFNSGTDYGYTF. The CDR3 DNA reads TGTGCCAGCAGTTACTTTAACTCGGGGACGGATTATGGCTACACCTTC.

The chain joins TRBV10-3 to TRBJ1-6; 7 bases agree with TRBD1. This CDR3 is built from 12 residues. Germline V lookup: CDR1 ENHRY, CDR2 SYGVKD. J was trimmed by 10 bases and V by 6 bases; bases with no gene match: 3. The CDR3 region is CAIRRDSSPLHF. CDR3 bases: TGTGCCATCAGAAGGGACAGCTCACCCCTCCACTTT.

V and J are TRBV3-1 (or the pseudogene TRBV3-2) and TRBJ1-5; D is possibly TRBD1 (5 bases). There are 14 residues in the CDR3. Germline-derived CDR1 and CDR2 are LGHDT and YNNKEL (reference sequence). The V gene lost 0 bases and the J gene lost 7 bases, with 10 bases spanning the gap. CDR3 nucleotide sequence: TGTGCCAGCAGCCAAGACGCCAGGGCGCAGCCCCAGCATTTT. Translation gives CASSQDARAQPQHF.

The V call is TRBV7-2, the J call TRBJ2-7; 7 nucleotides align to TRBD1. The V segment lost 6 bases and the J segment 4 bases; nucleotides outside the gene matches: 9. Germline assignment: CDR1 SGHTA and CDR2 FQGNSA. The CDR3 has 14 residues. The CDR3 is CASRGPGQQYEQYF. For the CDR3, the DNA is TGTGCCAGCAGGGGACCGGGACAGCAGTACGAGCAGTACTTC. The full variable domain, rest sourced from reference TRBV7-2 and TRBJ2-7, is GAGVSQSPSNKVTEKGKDVELRCDPISGHTALYWYRQSLGQGLEFLIYFQGNSAPDKSGLPSDRFSAERTGGSVSTLTIQRTQQEDSAVYLCASRGPGQQYEQYFGPGTRLTVT.

V gene TRBV4-1 combines with J gene TRBJ2-7; no clear D gene. Per the germline V gene, CDR1 is MGHRA and CDR2 is YSYEKL. This CDR3 is built from 12 residues. V lost 1 base to trimming and J lost 4 bases, with 5 bases between them. CDR3 sequence reads: CASSQGSYEQYF. CDR3 coding DNA: TGCGCCAGCAGCCAAGGTAGTTACGAGCAGTACTTC.

The chain has TRBV5-1 and TRBJ2-3; 13 nucleotides line up with TRBD2. The germline V gene has CDR1 SGHRS and CDR2 YFSETQ. The CDR3 length is 17 residues. Trimming at V came to 4 bases and at J to 4 bases, leaving 9 bases not matched to a gene. CDR3 nucleotide sequence: TGCGCCAGCAGCGTAGCGGCAGGGACTAGCGGGGCAGATACGCAGTATTTT. Residues: CASSVAAGTSGADTQYF.

The rearrangement links TRBV4-1 to TRBJ2-3; 7 bases align to TRBD2. The CDR3 is made up of 15 amino acids. Germline values: CDR1 MGHRA, CDR2 YSYEKL. V dropped 1 base and J dropped 8; count of bases not matched to a gene: 9. CDR3 nucleotides: TGCGCCAGCAGCCAAGTCGACGGGGGGTTAGTTACGCAGTATTTT. Its protein is CASSQVDGGLVTQYF.

The chain employs TRBV5-6 and TRBJ1-1; 8 bases are shared with TRBD1. Germline assignment: CDR1 SGHDT and CDR2 YYEEEE. Unmatched junction bases numbered 5, after V lost 4 bases and J lost 3 bases. CDR3 length: 14 amino acids. CDR3 nucleotide sequence: TGTGCCAGCAGCCCAGGACAGGGATACACTGAAGCTTTCTTT. It yields the protein CASSPGQGYTEAFF.

The chain employs TRBV7-8 and TRBJ1-3, with 7 bases matching TRBD1. V trimming: 5 bases; J trimming: 5 bases; junction bases outside the gene matches: 9. Germline V gene lookup returns CDR1 SGHVS and CDR2 FQNEAQ. This CDR3 has 15 amino acids. DNA for the CDR3: TGTGCCAGCAGCCAGTATAGGGGGCAACGAAACACCATATATTTT. Amino acids: CASSQYRGQRNTIYF.

The chain uses TRBV7-8 and TRBJ2-5; D possibly corresponds to TRBD2 (6 bases). V lost 1 base to trimming and J lost 4 bases, with 7 bases between them. The CDR3 is made up of 13 amino acids. The germline gives CDR1 SGHVS, CDR2 FQNEAQ. For the CDR3, the DNA is TGTGCCAGCAGCTTAGGGGAGGCAGAGACCCAGTACTTC. Its protein product is CASSLGEAETQYF.

The V call is TRBV7-2, the J call TRBJ2-1; 13 nucleotides agree with TRBD2. CDR1 and CDR2 (germline): SGHTA, FQGNSA. The CDR3 extends over 16 amino acids. J lost 3 bases, V lost 5 bases, and 4 bases had no gene match. The CDR3 loop is CASSRGLAGLYNEQFF. CDR3 DNA: TGTGCCAGCAGCCGGGGACTAGCGGGGCTCTACAATGAGCAGTTCTTC.

The chain recombines TRBV5-1 with TRBJ2-2, with a possible D match to TRBD2 (5 bases). CDR1 is SGHRS, CDR2 YFSETQ, per germline. CDR3 length: 15 amino acids. Trimming cost V 4 bases and J 1 base, with 11 bases left between them. This CDR3 reads CASSPRAENTGELFF. CDR3 nucleotides: TGCGCCAGCAGCCCGAGGGCAGAGAACACCGGGGAGCTGTTTTTT.

The chain combines TRBV27 with TRBJ1-2; a weak D match, TRBD1 (6 bases). Trimming left V 6 bases short and J 7 bases short, with 18 bases between. The CDR3 is made up of 14 amino acids. In germline, CDR1 is MNHEY, CDR2 SMNVEV (reference sequence). CDR3 in DNA: TGTGCCAGCAGGTCCTCGGGGGGCAGGGGTGGCTACACCTTC. Its translation is CASRSSGGRGGYTF.